This T cell receptor beta chain was sequenced in a study of regulatory T cells in long-lasting Graves disease. Study overall: Antithyroid drugs had been given to newly diagnosed Graves' patients for under 3 months.

In building TCR beta libraries, iRepertoire HTBI primers were used together with Arm-PCR of CDR3 regions. TCRdb re-called the multiplex PCR reads through MiXCR, storing one row per CDR3 protein. The data hold about 420,000 distinct CDR3 sequences, with about 17% observed a single time. Time point reported: newly diagnosed GD, antithyroid drugs for less than 3 months. With RNA extracted from PBMCs as input, the TCR library was made. At least ten counts were recorded for this clonotype. Compared with germline, one end of the junction differs, possibly owing to a read error. CDR1 SSHAT and CDR2 FNYEAQ come from the germline V gene (reference sequence). This CDR3 is built from 17 residues. This sample also belongs to another study, concerning T cells in Graves' hyperthyroidism and ophthalmopathy. That source reports: Ophthalmopathy cases were set apart from stable hyperthyroidism by a 13 V-J model.

This sequence joins TRBV7-7 and TRBJ2-1, with 14 bases fitting TRBD2. This TCR derives from a woman under 30 with Graves disease. Material: peripheral blood mononuclear cells (PBMCs), obtained at new diagnosis, from a patient treated with antithyroid drugs. CDR3 residues: CASSPWTSGRHYNEQFF. CDR3 nucleotides: TGTGCTAGCAGCCCTTGGACTAGCGGGAGGCATTACAATGAGCAGTTCTTC.